A selection of T cell receptor beta chains follows, all from one sample in a study of monozygotic twins with cystic fibrosis. Using immunoSEQ multiplex PCR, the repertoire was profiled, and TCRdb retains in-frame clones only, with some absent. The repertoire has 34,000 or so clones, 75% to 95% of them found once; the top ten carry less than 0.2%. Sequencing used blood. Source of these receptors: a boy aged 2 to 10 with cystic fibrosis. Both conserved end residues are part of each CDR3. D genes are given only for firm matches. Some rows have no size entry. The others give once, few or many, or a class for an expanded clone.

len	abundance	j_gene	v_gene	d_gene	CDR3aa	CDR3nt
15	-	TRBJ2-1	TRBV27	TRBD1	CASQGAEFSYNEQFF	TGTGCCAGCCAGGGGGCGGAGTTCTCCTACAATGAGCAGTTCTTC
16	-	TRBJ2-7	TRBV7-9	-	CASSLVQGPTTYEQYF	TGTGCCAGCAGCTTAGTGCAGGGGCCGACCACCTACGAGCAGTACTTC
12	-	TRBJ1-2	TRBV5-3	-	CARSLDLYGYTF	TGTGCCAGAAGCTTGGACCTTTATGGCTACACCTTC
12	-	TRBJ2-5	TRBV4-2	-	CASSQDRETQYF	TGTGCCAGCAGCCAAGATAGGGAGACCCAGTACTTC
15	-	TRBJ1-2	TRBV5-1	-	CASSLELVTVEGYTF	TGCGCCAGCAGCTTGGAGTTGGTCACGGTAGAGGGCTACACCTTC
12	-	TRBJ1-5	TRBV18	-	CASSPSNQPQHF	TGTGCCAGCTCACCGTCCAATCAGCCCCAGCATTTT
14	once	TRBJ1-1	TRBV28	TRBD1	CASISGGSGTEAFF	TGTGCCAGCATTTCAGGGGGGTCGGGCACTGAAGCTTTCTTT
11	-	TRBJ1-1	TRBV19	-	CASALGTEAFF	TGTGCCAGTGCCTTGGGCACTGAAGCTTTCTTT
15	-	TRBJ2-7	TRBV7-2	-	CASSLVGPISYEQYF	TGTGCCAGCAGCTTAGTCGGACCGATCTCCTACGAGCAGTACTTC
11	-	TRBJ1-2	TRBV29-1	-	CSVGTGFGYTF	TGCAGCGTGGGTACAGGGTTTGGCTACACCTTC
15	-	TRBJ2-7	TRBV9	-	CASSPDGARGYEQYF	TGTGCCAGCAGCCCAGACGGGGCCAGGGGTTACGAGCAGTACTTC
16	-	TRBJ1-4	TRBV7-9	-	CASSLGIPGTNEKLFF	TGTGCCAGCAGCTTAGGGATCCCAGGGACTAATGAAAAACTGTTTTTT
14	-	TRBJ2-7	TRBV6-6	-	CASSYGQGLAEQYF	TGTGCCAGCAGTTACGGCCAGGGGTTAGCCGAGCAGTACTTC
14	-	TRBJ2-7	TRBV2	-	CASSPSLPTYEQYF	TGTGCCAGCAGCCCATCTCTTCCCACCTACGAGCAGTACTTC
12	-	TRBJ2-3	TRBV7-2	-	CASSLLVDTQYF	TGTGCCAGCAGCTTACTTGTCGATACGCAGTATTTT
15	-	TRBJ2-1	TRBV7-9	-	CASSLTGLNYNEQFF	TGTGCCAGCAGCTTAACGGGGCTGAACTACAATGAGCAGTTCTTC
13	-	TRBJ1-1	TRBV10-3	-	CAISHGGNTEAFF	TGTGCCATCAGCCACGGTGGGAACACTGAAGCTTTCTTT
15	-	TRBJ2-3	TRBV5-4	TRBD2	CASTRGGGGTDTQYF	TGTGCCAGCACCCGGGGCGGGGGGGGCACAGATACGCAGTATTTT
14	-	TRBJ1-1	TRBV6-4	-	CASSEASENTEAFF	TGTGCCAGCAGTGAAGCCAGCGAGAACACTGAAGCTTTCTTT
15	-	TRBJ2-2	TRBV25-1	-	CASSEWRGEGGELFF	TGTGCCAGCAGTGAATGGAGGGGGGAGGGCGGGGAGCTGTTTTTT
16	few	TRBJ2-6	TRBV27	-	CASSLFGGAGANVLTF	TGTGCCAGCAGTCTTTTTGGTGGGGCAGGGGCCAACGTCCTGACTTTC
15	-	TRBJ2-1	TRBV15	-	CATSREGSSYNEQFF	TGTGCCACCAGCAGAGAGGGGAGCTCCTACAATGAGCAGTTCTTC
13	-	TRBJ1-5	TRBV19	-	CASSRGIGQPQHF	TGTGCCAGTAGTCGGGGTATAGGTCAGCCCCAGCATTTT
11	-	TRBJ1-1	TRBV20-1	-	CSARPIDEAFF	TGCAGTGCTAGACCGATCGATGAAGCTTTCTTT
12	few	TRBJ2-7	TRBV6-1	-	CASSMDMYEQYF	TGTGCCAGCAGTATGGACATGTACGAGCAGTACTTC
16	-	TRBJ2-3	TRBV18	-	CASSPSDNLALITQYF	TGTGCCAGCTCACCATCAGACAACCTCGCTTTGATAACGCAGTATTTT
12	-	TRBJ1-1	TRBV6-1	-	CASSIESTEAFF	TGTGCCAGCAGTATCGAAAGCACTGAAGCTTTCTTT
13	few	TRBJ2-1	TRBV7-3	-	CASSLGPVNEQFF	TGTGCCAGCAGCTTGGGGCCCGTCAATGAGCAGTTCTTC
14	-	TRBJ2-2	TRBV11-3	-	CASKFSPNTGELFF	TGTGCCAGCAAGTTTTCACCGAACACCGGGGAGCTGTTTTTT
16	-	TRBJ2-3	TRBV18	-	CASSPPAARSTDTQYF	TGTGCCAGCTCACCACCGGCCGCTCGCAGCACAGATACGCAGTATTTT
15	-	TRBJ1-1	TRBV5-4	TRBD1	CASSPRGAGDTEAFF	TGTGCCAGCAGCCCCAGGGGGGCGGGCGACACTGAAGCTTTCTTT